This passage covers 18 T cell receptor beta chains from one sample sequenced in a study of blood T cell repertoires in COVID-19. The table came from immunoSEQ multiplex PCR; TCRdb's copy has only in-frame clones and leaves some out. Altogether about 370,000 clones are present, roughly 86% being singletons, with the ten largest covering 8.5% to 12%. Sequences were obtained from peripheral blood. These receptors were obtained from a woman in her twenties or thirties with COVID-19, enrolled during active disease.

In DNA, the CDR3 is TGTGCCAGCAGGCTAACTAGTACCGGGACCTACAATGAGCAGTTCTTC. Residues: CASRLTSTGTYNEQFF. The chain employs TRBV28 and TRBJ2-1, with D perhaps matching TRBD2 (5 bases). V lost 6 bases and J 2 bases, leaving 17 bases between the germline ends. Per germline, CDR1 MDHEN and CDR2 SYDVKM. This CDR3 spans 16 amino acids.

V and J are TRBV5-8 and TRBJ2-3, with 13 bases aligning to TRBD2. The V segment lost 0 bases and the J segment 3 bases; nucleotides outside the gene matches: 1. The CDR3 totals 16 residues. The germline V gene has CDR1 SGHTS and CDR2 YDEGEE. The CDR3 here is CASSLGTSGSTDTQYF. CDR3 DNA: TGTGCCAGCAGCTTGGGGACTAGCGGGAGTACAGATACGCAGTATTTT.

This clone was observed once. This chain connects TRBV4-1 to TRBJ2-7, with D perhaps matching TRBD1 (6 bases). V lost 4 bases to trimming and J lost 4 bases, with 11 bases between them. Germline assignment: CDR1 MGHRA and CDR2 YSYEKL. CDR3 length equals 13 residues. CDR3 sequence reads: CASSRGHFYEQYF. CDR3 bases: TGCGCCAGCAGCCGGGGACATTTTTACGAGCAGTACTTC.

The CDR3 DNA reads as TGCAGCGTTCGGGACAGGGGGTCTATAGTCACTGAAGCTTTCTTT. It yields the protein CSVRDRGSIVTEAFF. This rearrangement joins TRBV29-1 to TRBJ1-1; 11 nucleotides line up with TRBD1. V was clipped by 5 bases and J by 4 bases; unmatched bases: 9. The germline V gene encodes CDR1 SQVTM and CDR2 ANQGSEA. The CDR3 extends over 15 amino acids.

The chain links TRBV9 to TRBJ2-1, with D possibly TRBD1 on 5 matching bases. V was cut by 1 base and J by 8 bases, with 10 bases left in between. The CDR3 loop spans 13 amino acids. Germline CDR1 SGDLS, CDR2 YYNGEE. The CDR3 coding sequence is TGTGCCAGCAGCGTAATCGGACATTATGAGCAGTTCTTC. As protein: CASSVIGHYEQFF.

The genes are TRBV9 and TRBJ2-4, with TRBD1 matching 8 bases. The CDR3 has 16 amino acids. V was clipped by 4 bases and J by 7 bases; unmatched bases: 13. Germline V gene sequence: CDR1 SGDLS, CDR2 YYNGEE. CDR3 loop: CASSSSIGQGENIQYF. For the CDR3, the DNA is TGTGCCAGCAGCTCGTCGATAGGACAGGGTGAGAACATTCAGTACTTC.

The gene calls are TRBV29-1 and TRBJ2-5; possibly TRBD1 for D (5 bases). This CDR3 is built from 12 residues. CDR1 and CDR2 from the germline V gene are SQVTM and ANQGSEA. The V end lost 4 bases, the J end lost 7 bases, and 13 bases lay between the germline ends. This CDR3 is CSVVGLQGTQYF. The DNA of the CDR3 is TGCAGCGTTGTGGGCCTCCAGGGGACCCAGTACTTC.

The chain carries TRBV5-4 and TRBJ1-1; the D gene is possibly TRBD1 (6 bases). The V and J ends lost 8 bases and 1 base respectively, with 15 bases between them. Germline CDR1 is SGHNT and CDR2 is YYREEE (reference sequence). The CDR3 extends over 14 amino acids. CDR3 in amino acids: CASHSQGRNTEAFF. CDR3 nucleotide sequence: TGTGCCAGTCACTCACAGGGCAGGAACACTGAAGCTTTCTTT.

This clone was picked up a small number of times. The chain employs TRBV28 and TRBJ2-7, with a tentative D call TRBD1 (6 bases). This CDR3 contains 14 residues. V lost 8 bases, J lost 2 bases, and 16 bases lay in between. Germline V gives CDR1 MDHEN, CDR2 SYDVKM. CDR3 coding DNA: TGTGCCAGCCCCTGTCCTAACAGGGCCTACGAGCAGTACTTC. Translation gives CASPCPNRAYEQYF.

This chain links TRBV21-1 with TRBJ1-2; the table names TRBD1, a call not compared with the DNA. TRBV21-1 is reported as a pseudogene. The CDR3 is made up of 12 amino acids. CDR3 nucleotides: TGTGCCAGCCCGGGACAGAACTATGGCTACACCTTC. Residues: CASPGQNYGYTF.

V is TRBV4-3 and J is TRBJ2-4; the D is unclear. The CDR3 has 17 amino acids. Looked up from germline, CDR1 is LGHNA and CDR2 is YSLEER. The V end lost 0 bases, the J end lost 1 base, and 13 bases lay between the germline ends. The CDR3 spells CASSQDYAGIAKNIQYF. The CDR3 bases are TGCGCCAGCAGCCAAGACTATGCAGGCATTGCCAAAAACATTCAGTACTTC.

A single count supports this clone. The chain uses TRBV7-3 and TRBJ2-1; 10 bases map to TRBD2. The CDR3 length is 18 residues. CDR1 is SGHTA, CDR2 FQGTGA, per germline. J lost 2 bases, V lost 3 bases, and 10 bases had no gene match. CDR3 coding DNA: TGTGCCAGCAGCTTCGCACTAGCGGGACCCTCTGCCTACAATGAGCAGTTCTTC. Translating it yields CASSFALAGPSAYNEQFF.

This sequence joins TRBV15 and TRBJ1-5; D unresolved. This CDR3 is 15 amino acids long. Germline CDR1 and CDR2: LNHNV and YYDKDF (reference sequence). Trimming took off 4 bases at V and 2 bases at J, with 12 bases between the two ends. In DNA form, the CDR3 reads TGTGCCACCAGCAACCCGGGGAGAGGCAATCAGCCCCAGCATTTT. This translates into CATSNPGRGNQPQHF.

The chain recombines TRBV15 with TRBJ1-6; TRBD1 aligns across 7 bases. Unmatched junction bases numbered 4, after V lost 3 bases and J lost 5 bases. Germline CDR1 is LNHNV and CDR2 is YYDKDF (reference sequence). The CDR3 extends over 15 amino acids. CDR3 in amino acids: CATSRTGTDNSPLHF. The CDR3 DNA reads TGTGCCACCAGCAGGACCGGGACAGATAATTCACCCCTCCACTTT.

The chain employs TRBV11-3 and TRBJ2-5; 12 bases align to TRBD2. CDR1 and CDR2 from the germline V gene are SGHNT and YENEEA. The CDR3 covers 16 residues. J was trimmed by 5 bases and V by 5 bases; bases with no gene match: 9. CDR3 sequence: CASSQRLAGAHETQYF. The CDR3 DNA follows: TGTGCCAGCAGCCAACGACTAGCGGGAGCCCATGAGACCCAGTACTTC.

This sequence joins TRBV24-1 and TRBJ2-1; the match to TRBD2 covers 11 bases. CDR1 and CDR2 from the germline V gene are KGHDR and SFDVKD. There are 14 residues in the CDR3. J was trimmed by 9 bases and V by 5 bases; bases with no gene match: 5. CDR3 in DNA: TGTGCCACCAGTGGGGGACTAGCGGCCCCTGAGCAGTTCTTC. Its translation: CATSGGLAAPEQFF.

The chain employs TRBV19 and TRBJ1-4; a possible D gene is TRBD1 (6 bases). Germline loops: CDR1 LNHDA, CDR2 SQIVND (reference sequence). V lost 0 bases, J lost 10 bases, and 24 bases lay in between. The CDR3 covers 18 residues. Here the CDR3 DNA reads TGTGCCAGTAGTATAGATAACATACCAGGGGCGCGGTATGGAAAACTGTTTTTT. It translates to CASSIDNIPGARYGKLFF.

This chain connects TRBV9 to TRBJ2-7, with a tentative D call TRBD2 (6 bases). The germline V gene encodes CDR1 SGDLS and CDR2 YYNGEE. The V end lost 0 bases, the J end lost 3 bases, and 10 bases lay between the germline ends. This CDR3 comprises 14 residues. CDR3 protein: CASSVGLDLYEQYF. The CDR3 bases are TGTGCCAGCAGCGTAGGACTAGATCTCTACGAGCAGTACTTC. The whole variable domain, filled in from reference TRBV9 and TRBJ2-7, reads DSGVTQTPKHLITATGQRVTLRCSPRSGDLSVYWYQQSLDQGLQFLIQYYNGEERAKGNILERFSAQQFPDLHSELNLSSLELGDSALYFCASSVGLDLYEQYFGPGTRLTVT.